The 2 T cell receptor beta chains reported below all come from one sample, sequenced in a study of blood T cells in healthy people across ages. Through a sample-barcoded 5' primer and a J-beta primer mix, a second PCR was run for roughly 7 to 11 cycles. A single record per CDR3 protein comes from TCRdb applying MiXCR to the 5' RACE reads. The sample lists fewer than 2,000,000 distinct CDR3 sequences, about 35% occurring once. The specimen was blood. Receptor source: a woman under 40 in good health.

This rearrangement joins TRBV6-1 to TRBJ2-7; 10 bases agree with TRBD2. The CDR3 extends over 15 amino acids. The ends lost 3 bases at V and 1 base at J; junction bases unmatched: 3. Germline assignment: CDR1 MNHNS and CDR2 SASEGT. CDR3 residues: CASSDKTSGSYEQYF. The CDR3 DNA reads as TGTGCCAGCAGTGACAAGACTAGCGGGTCCTACGAGCAGTACTTC.

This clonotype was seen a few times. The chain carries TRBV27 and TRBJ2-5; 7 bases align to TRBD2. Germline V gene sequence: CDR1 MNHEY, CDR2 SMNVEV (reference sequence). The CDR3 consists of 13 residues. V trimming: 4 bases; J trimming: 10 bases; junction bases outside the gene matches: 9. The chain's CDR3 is CASSSNLGRIQYF. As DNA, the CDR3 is TGTGCCAGCAGTTCAAACCTCGGGAGGATCCAGTACTTC.